This T cell receptor beta chain was documented in a study of blood T cell repertoires in COVID-19. Trimming cost V 1 base and J 9 bases, with 16 bases left between them. Germline V lookup: CDR1 SQVTM, CDR2 ANQGSEA. This CDR3 has 14 residues. TCRdb's copy holds only in-frame clones and misses some; the assay was immunoSEQ multiplex PCR. The data show approximately 200,000 clones, around 91% seen once. The source is a woman between 18 and 30 years old in a cohort exposed to, infected with or recovered from COVID-19 (not recorded which). The V gene is TRBV29-1, the J gene TRBJ1-3; D gene ambiguous. Sequenced input: PBMCs or T cells enriched from blood (not recorded which). In nucleotides, the CDR3 is TGCAGCGTTGAAGGGGCCCCCTCCGGTGGCACCATATATTTT. Its protein product is CSVEGAPSGGTIYF.